The entry below describes one T cell receptor (beta chain). It lacks a known antigen. Per-base qualities were not stored, and no clone one base away is much larger. This sample is part of a study of blood T cell repertoires in COVID-19 (dated by TCRdb to 2020 to 2022). Regarding the study in general: Samples from collaborators originated in the United States, Italy and Spain and spanned both the acute and convalescent phases of COVID-19. The material from the prospective study consisted of cDNA or gDNA derived from T cells, B-cell-depleted T cells, or PBMCs. Subjects who had been exposed to COVID-19, were actively infected with it, or had recovered from it provided the deeply sampled blood TCRbeta repertoires that made up the dataset. The repertoires were released in a freely available public database meant as a resource for research on the immune response to SARS-CoV-2. Samples came from the ongoing ImmuneRACE study (first 160 participants) plus 1,254 subjects from 6 global collaborators. Sample metadata almost always included a de-identified subject ID, COVID-19 status, age in years and sex. HLA class I and class II types, where available, came from metadata supplied by the sample provider rather than from assay-based typing.

Reading the germline V gene gives CDR1 MGHRA and CDR2 YSYEKL. Trimming accounts for 4 bases at V and 8 bases at J, while the number of junction bases matched to no gene is 6. The CDR3, cysteine through phenylalanine, is 13 amino acids long. Just the 39-base CDR3 DNA is kept, in frame starting at base 1. The immunoSEQ Assay, a bias-controlled multiplex PCR, was used to amplify TCRbeta CDR3 regions from genomic DNA. The published analysis was carried out like this. Within the assay, amplification of reference gene primers was used to estimate how many nucleated cells each sample contained. To quantify the absolute abundance of each unique TCRbeta CDR3 rearrangement, sequence reads were collapsed and filtered. For each sample, productive Simpson clonality was calculated by taking the square root of Simpson's diversity index across productive rearrangements. In its TCRdb copy, this immuneACCESS table keeps in-frame sequences only and misses some clones. Where compared with another copy, unresolved V genes explain less than half of these, and the others have no known cause. The V and J calls and the clone size are those of that table, but D and trimming were determined from the DNA. The sample data list fewer than 350,000 clones, and about nine tenths of these were observed just once. The ten largest clones represent approximately 12% of the sample.

What the research found in general, with its limitations: Clinical and demographic metadata were provided uncurated, with the amount varying by source and participant.

One collaborating source in Seattle enrolled patients while the patients were actively infected and followed the patients over time throughout the course of disease. The collaborating institutions used their own protocols to collect whole blood in K2EDTA tubes. For TCRbeta analysis, collaborator samples were shipped as frozen whole blood, as isolated PBMCs, or as DNA extracted from either sample type. What was sequenced was peripheral blood. This TCR was sampled from a woman aged 30 to 39 with COVID-19, enrolled during active disease. The rearrangement combines TRBV4-1 with TRBJ1-2, with 8 central nucleotides matching TRBD1. The DNA is TGCGCCAGCAGCCCTACAGGGGGTGAGGGCTACACCTTC. The translation is CASSPTGGEGYTF.